This TCR beta chain was observed in a study of cytomegalovirus exposure and HLA in healthy donors. General study results and limits: The authors enumerated over 150 TCR beta chains as linked to cytomegalovirus.

Germline V gene data show CDR1 as SNHLY and CDR2 as FYNNEI. The CDR3 has 15 amino acids. Between the trimmed V and J ends, which lost 6 bases and 0 bases, there was a span of 14 bases. The table came from immunoSEQ multiplex PCR; TCRdb's copy has only in-frame clones and leaves some out. The sample consists of about 130,000 clones, approximately 84% of them appearing once. This clone was observed a single time. The antigen is undetermined. Sequencing was done on a sample of PBMCs. The genes are TRBV2 and TRBJ2-5; tentative D call: TRBD2 (6 bases). The sequence was collected from a man under 40 in good health and CMV-seropositive. The DNA of the CDR3 is TGTGCCAGCAGAGTTAGCGGAACCTACCAAGAGACCCAGTACTTC. It specifies CASRVSGTYQETQYF. Full variable domain (rest looked up from reference TRBV2 and TRBJ2-5): EPEVTQTPSHQVTQMGQEVILRCVPISNHLYFYWYRQILGQKVEFLVSFYNNEISEKSEIFDDQFSVERPDGSNFTLKIRSTKLEDSAMYFCASRVSGTYQETQYFGPGTRLLVL.